The source of this T cell receptor beta chain is a study of response to subunit inactivated influenza vaccine. Study-level findings and limits: It was suggested by the authors that few new T cells are recruited by each seasonal influenza vaccination.

Comments on this clonotype: What it recognizes is unknown.

TCRdb analysed the RT-PCR reads with MiXCR anew, one entry per CDR3 protein. The sample includes approximately 530,000 distinct CDR3 sequences, approximately 7.6% seen only once; the top ten take roughly 13%. Trimming cost V 1 base and J 10 bases, with 14 bases left between them. CDR3 length: 14 residues. CDR1 and CDR2 (germline): WNHNN, SYGVQD (reference sequence). The chain is built from TRBV10-1 and TRBJ2-1; D call uncertain. The sample in question was PBMCs from blood, obtained around 25 months after vaccination. The clonotype was recovered from a man aged 50 to 69 who received an inactivated influenza vaccine. CDR3 protein: CASSEWSGETEQFF. The CDR3 region has the DNA TGCGCCAGCAGTGAGTGGTCGGGTGAGACCGAGCAGTTCTTC.